The clone carrying this T cell receptor beta chain was seen just once. Germline V gene lookup returns CDR1 SNHLY and CDR2 FYNNEI. The CDR3 extends over 15 amino acids. The V gene lost 2 bases and the J gene lost 0 bases, with 10 bases spanning the gap. The data derive from a study of control samples from healthy donors and cancer patients. The protocol was immunoSEQ multiplex PCR, while the TCRdb copy is restricted to in-frame clones and leaves out a portion. The sample includes about 130,000 clones, roughly 87% of them seen just once. The sequenced sample was blood. This sequence joins TRBV2 and TRBJ1-1; D unresolved. This clonotype was obtained from a man between 18 and 35 years old in good health. CDR3 region: CASSEPNRVNTEAFF. CDR3 DNA sequence: TGTGCCAGCAGTGAACCAAATAGGGTGAACACTGAAGCTTTCTTT. Complete variable domain (other parts from reference TRBV2 and TRBJ1-1): EPEVTQTPSHQVTQMGQEVILRCVPISNHLYFYWYRQILGQKVEFLVSFYNNEISEKSEIFDDQFSVERPDGSNFTLKIRSTKLEDSAMYFCASSEPNRVNTEAFFGQGTRLTVV.